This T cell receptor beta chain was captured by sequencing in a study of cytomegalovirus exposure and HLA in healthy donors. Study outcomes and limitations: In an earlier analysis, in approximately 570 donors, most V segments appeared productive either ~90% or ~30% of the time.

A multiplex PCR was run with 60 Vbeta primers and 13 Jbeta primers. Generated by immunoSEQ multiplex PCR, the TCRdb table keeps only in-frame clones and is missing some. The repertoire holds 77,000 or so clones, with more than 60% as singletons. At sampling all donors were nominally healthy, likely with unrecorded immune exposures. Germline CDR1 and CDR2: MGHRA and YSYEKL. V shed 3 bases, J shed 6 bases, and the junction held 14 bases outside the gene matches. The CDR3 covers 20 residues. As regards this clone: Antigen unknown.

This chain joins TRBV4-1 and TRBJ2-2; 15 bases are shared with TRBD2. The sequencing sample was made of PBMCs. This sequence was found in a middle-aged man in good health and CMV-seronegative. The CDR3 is CASSQDRTRRTSGRAGELFF. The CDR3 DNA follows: TGCGCCAGCAGCCAGGACCGCACTCGTCGGACTAGCGGGAGGGCCGGGGAGCTGTTTTTT.